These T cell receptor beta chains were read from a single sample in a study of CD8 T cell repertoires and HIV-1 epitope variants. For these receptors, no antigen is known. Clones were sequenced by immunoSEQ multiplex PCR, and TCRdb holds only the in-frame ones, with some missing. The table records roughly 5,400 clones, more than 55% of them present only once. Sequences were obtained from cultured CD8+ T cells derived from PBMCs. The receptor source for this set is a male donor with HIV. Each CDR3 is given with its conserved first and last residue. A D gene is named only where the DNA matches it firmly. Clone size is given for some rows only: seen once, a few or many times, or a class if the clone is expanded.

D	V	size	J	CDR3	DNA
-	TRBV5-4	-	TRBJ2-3	CASSHDPGQYF	TGTGCCAGCAGCCATGACCCGGGGCAGTATTTT
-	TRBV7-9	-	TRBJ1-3	CASSPSQPGNTIYF	TGTGCCAGCAGCCCGAGTCAGCCTGGAAACACCATATATTTT
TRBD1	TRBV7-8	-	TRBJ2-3	CASSPYGTGDTDTQYF	TGTGCCAGCAGCCCCTATGGGACAGGGGACACAGATACGCAGTATTTT
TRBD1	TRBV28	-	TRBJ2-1	CASSLGTGYNEQFF	TGTGCCAGCAGTTTAGGGACAGGCTACAATGAGCAGTTCTTC
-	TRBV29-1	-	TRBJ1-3	CSVEAGNTIYF	TGCAGCGTTGAGGCGGGAAACACCATATATTTT
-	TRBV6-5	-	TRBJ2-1	CASSSGWDEQFF	TGTGCCAGCAGTTCTGGGTGGGATGAGCAGTTCTTC
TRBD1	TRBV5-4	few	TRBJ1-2	CASERTGQGHGYTF	TGTGCCAGCGAGAGGACAGGGCAAGGGCATGGCTACACCTTC
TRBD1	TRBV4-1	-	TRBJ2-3	CASSQEGDRGYTDTQYF	TGCGCCAGCAGCCAAGAGGGGGACAGGGGGTACACAGATACGCAGTATTTT
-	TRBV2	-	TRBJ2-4	CASSDGFGPRMDIQYF	TGTGCCAGCAGTGATGGATTTGGCCCCCGGATGGACATTCAGTACTTC
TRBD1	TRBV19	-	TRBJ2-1	CASSMAGQGINEQFF	TGTGCCAGTAGTATGGCGGGACAGGGGATTAATGAGCAGTTCTTC
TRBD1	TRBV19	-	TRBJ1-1	CASSIGRGDTEAFF	TGTGCCAGTAGTATCGGCAGGGGGGACACTGAAGCTTTCTTT
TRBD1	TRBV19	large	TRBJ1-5	CASTPDRLSNQPQHF	TGTGCCAGTACCCCGGACAGGTTAAGCAATCAGCCCCAGCATTTT
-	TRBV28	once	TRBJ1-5	CASSSAPGISNQPQHF	TGTGCCAGCAGTTCCGCCCCAGGGATTAGCAATCAGCCCCAGCATTTT
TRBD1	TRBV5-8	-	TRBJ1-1	CASQRMTGGMNTEAFF	TGTGCCAGCCAACGAATGACAGGGGGAATGAACACTGAAGCTTTCTTT
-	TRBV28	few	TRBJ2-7	CASSLTSYEQYF	TGTGCCAGCAGTTTGACTAGCTACGAGCAGTACTTC
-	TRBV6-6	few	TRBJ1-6	CASSQDSLYSPLHF	TGTGCCAGCAGTCAAGACTCCCTCTATTCACCCCTCCACTTT
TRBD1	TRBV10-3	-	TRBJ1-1	CAIGQVDNTEAFF	TGTGCCATCGGACAGGTCGATAACACTGAAGCTTTCTTT
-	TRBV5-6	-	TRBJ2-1	CASSLLSGEQFF	TGTGCCAGCAGCTTGCTGAGTGGTGAGCAGTTCTTC
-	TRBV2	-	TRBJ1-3	CASSVEHASGNTIYF	TGTGCCAGCAGTGTAGAACACGCCTCTGGAAACACCATATATTTT
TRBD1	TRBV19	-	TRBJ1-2	CASSIGGGGARNGYTF	TGTGCCAGTAGTATAGGAGGAGGGGGCGCGAGGAATGGCTACACCTTC
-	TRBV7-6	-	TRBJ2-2	CASSLSVTNTGELFF	TGTGCCAGCAGCTTAAGCGTTACAAACACCGGGGAGCTGTTTTTT
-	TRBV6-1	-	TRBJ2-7	CASSEGAGPYEQYF	TGTGCCAGCAGTGAAGGAGCAGGTCCCTACGAGCAGTACTTC
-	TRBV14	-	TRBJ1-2	CASSQVYGDESYGYTF	TGTGCCAGCAGCCAAGTGTACGGGGACGAAAGCTATGGCTACACCTTC
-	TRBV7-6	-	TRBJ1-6	CASSLAQGYNSPLHF	TGTGCCAGCAGCTTAGCACAGGGCTATAATTCACCCCTCCACTTT
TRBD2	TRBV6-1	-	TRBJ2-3	CASSETSGRPDTQYF	TGTGCCAGCAGTGAGACTAGCGGGAGGCCAGATACGCAGTATTTT
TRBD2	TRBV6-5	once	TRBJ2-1	CASSYSPSGSRNEQFF	TGTGCCAGCAGTTACTCACCTAGCGGGAGTAGGAATGAGCAGTTCTTC
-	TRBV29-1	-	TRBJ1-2	CSVEGPAGSNYGYTF	TGCAGCGTTGAAGGTCCGGCGGGGAGCAACTATGGCTACACCTTC
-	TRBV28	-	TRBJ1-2	CASSLYGGAGYTF	TGTGCCAGCAGTTTATATGGGGGCGCGGGCTACACCTTC
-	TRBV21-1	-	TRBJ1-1	CASRIQRRGQVPSRANTEAFF	TGTGCCAGCAGGATACAAAGGAGGGGACAGGTGCCATCCAGAGCGAACACTGAAGCTTTCTTT
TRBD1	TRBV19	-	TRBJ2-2	CASTLGTEPPGELFF	TGTGCCAGTACCCTCGGGACAGAGCCTCCCGGGGAGCTGTTTTTT
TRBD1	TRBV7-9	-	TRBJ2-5	CASSDPGTGGRETQYF	TGTGCCAGCAGCGACCCCGGGACAGGGGGCAGAGAGACCCAGTACTTC
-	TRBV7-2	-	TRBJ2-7	CASSLGTLSSYEQYF	TGTGCCAGCAGCTTAGGGACATTGAGCTCCTACGAGCAGTACTTC
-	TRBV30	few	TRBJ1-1	CAWAVQGNTEAFF	TGTGCCTGGGCCGTACAGGGGAACACTGAAGCTTTCTTT
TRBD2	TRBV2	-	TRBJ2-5	CASSLPSGKIQETQYF	TGTGCCAGCAGCTTACCTAGCGGAAAAATTCAAGAGACCCAGTACTTC
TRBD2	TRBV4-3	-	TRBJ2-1	CASSQAQPGGATYNEQFF	TGCGCCAGCAGCCAAGCCCAGCCCGGGGGGGCTACCTACAATGAGCAGTTCTTC
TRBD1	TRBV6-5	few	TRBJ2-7	CASRKGQAAYEQYF	TGTGCCAGCAGGAAGGGACAGGCGGCCTACGAGCAGTACTTC
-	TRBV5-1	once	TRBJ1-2	CASSMKGPSSNGYTF	TGCGCCAGCAGCATGAAGGGCCCATCGAGCAATGGCTACACCTTC
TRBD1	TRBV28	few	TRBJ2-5	CASSSDRGEETQYF	TGTGCCAGCAGTTCGGACAGGGGGGAGGAGACCCAGTACTTC
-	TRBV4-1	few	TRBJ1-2	CASSQGPQPNYGYTF	TGCGCCAGCAGCCAAGGGCCACAGCCTAACTATGGCTACACCTTC
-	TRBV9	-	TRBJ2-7	CASSEDSSYEQYF	TGTGCCAGCAGCGAAGACAGCTCCTACGAGCAGTACTTC
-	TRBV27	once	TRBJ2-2	CASKVGGELFF	TGTGCCAGCAAGGTCGGAGGGGAGCTGTTTTTT
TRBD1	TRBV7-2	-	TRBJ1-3	CASRLGQNFGNTIYF	TGTGCCAGCAGATTGGGACAGAACTTCGGAAACACCATATATTTT
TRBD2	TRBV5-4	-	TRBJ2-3	CASSGLAVSTDTQYF	TGTGCCAGCAGCGGCCTAGCGGTTAGCACAGATACGCAGTATTTT
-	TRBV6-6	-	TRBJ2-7	CASSFPRGYEQYF	TGTGCCAGCAGTTTCCCAAGGGGCTACGAGCAGTACTTC